This TCR beta chain emerged from a study of cytotoxic CD8 clonotypes in ibrutinib-treated CLL. Turning to the study itself: An average of about 260,000 productive templates and some 99,000 productive rearrangements was obtained per sample.

Comment on this clone: Its antigen is undetermined.

Some clones are missing from TCRdb's copy, which holds only in-frame ones; the method was immunoSEQ multiplex PCR. The table records over 120,000 clones, 76% of them present only once. General study findings and limits: For progressing versus sustained-remission patients, sampling times were not the same. Contraction or stability on treatment was seen for public clonotypes, which were uncommon.

Germline V gene data show CDR1 as SGHDT and CDR2 as YYEEEE. CDR3 length: 14 amino acids. Trimming removed 0 bases at V and 6 bases at J, with 10 bases between. This chain connects TRBV5-6 to TRBJ1-5; tentative D call: TRBD1 (5 bases). The TCR was taken from a human donor with chronic lymphocytic leukemia. Sequenced material: PBMCs, taken after 24 months of ibrutinib treatment. CDR3 nucleotide sequence: TGTGCCAGCAGCTTGGCTGGCAGGGTTCAGCCCCAGCATTTT. Encoded protein: CASSLAGRVQPQHF.